The following is a T cell receptor beta chain sequence with its context. As handled by the study authors: By means of reference gene primer amplification, nucleated cell counts were estimated. The method was immunoSEQ multiplex PCR; TCRdb's version includes in-frame clones alone and lacks a portion of them. Clone size and V and J calls were adopted from that table, with D and trimming inferred from the DNA. The sample consists of some 400,000 clones, approximately 80% of them appearing once. The sample originates from a study of blood T cell repertoires in COVID-19. As for the study in general: COVID-19 samples, acute and convalescent, were from the United States, Italy and Spain. Sample material is recorded as cDNA or gDNA derived from T cells, B-cell-depleted T cells, or PBMCs.

The CDR3 covers 13 residues. CDR1 and CDR2 from the germline V gene are SGHNT and YYREEE (reference sequence). Trimming took 0 bases from V and 4 from J, leaving 6 bases between them. The chain carries TRBV5-4 and TRBJ2-3, with D unresolved. This receptor was taken from a human donor with acute or convalescent COVID-19. The donor label of this sample is uncertain. Sequences were obtained from peripheral blood. DNA of the CDR3: TGTGCCAGCAGCTTGGATCTTCCAGATACGCAGTATTTT. As protein: CASSLDLPDTQYF.